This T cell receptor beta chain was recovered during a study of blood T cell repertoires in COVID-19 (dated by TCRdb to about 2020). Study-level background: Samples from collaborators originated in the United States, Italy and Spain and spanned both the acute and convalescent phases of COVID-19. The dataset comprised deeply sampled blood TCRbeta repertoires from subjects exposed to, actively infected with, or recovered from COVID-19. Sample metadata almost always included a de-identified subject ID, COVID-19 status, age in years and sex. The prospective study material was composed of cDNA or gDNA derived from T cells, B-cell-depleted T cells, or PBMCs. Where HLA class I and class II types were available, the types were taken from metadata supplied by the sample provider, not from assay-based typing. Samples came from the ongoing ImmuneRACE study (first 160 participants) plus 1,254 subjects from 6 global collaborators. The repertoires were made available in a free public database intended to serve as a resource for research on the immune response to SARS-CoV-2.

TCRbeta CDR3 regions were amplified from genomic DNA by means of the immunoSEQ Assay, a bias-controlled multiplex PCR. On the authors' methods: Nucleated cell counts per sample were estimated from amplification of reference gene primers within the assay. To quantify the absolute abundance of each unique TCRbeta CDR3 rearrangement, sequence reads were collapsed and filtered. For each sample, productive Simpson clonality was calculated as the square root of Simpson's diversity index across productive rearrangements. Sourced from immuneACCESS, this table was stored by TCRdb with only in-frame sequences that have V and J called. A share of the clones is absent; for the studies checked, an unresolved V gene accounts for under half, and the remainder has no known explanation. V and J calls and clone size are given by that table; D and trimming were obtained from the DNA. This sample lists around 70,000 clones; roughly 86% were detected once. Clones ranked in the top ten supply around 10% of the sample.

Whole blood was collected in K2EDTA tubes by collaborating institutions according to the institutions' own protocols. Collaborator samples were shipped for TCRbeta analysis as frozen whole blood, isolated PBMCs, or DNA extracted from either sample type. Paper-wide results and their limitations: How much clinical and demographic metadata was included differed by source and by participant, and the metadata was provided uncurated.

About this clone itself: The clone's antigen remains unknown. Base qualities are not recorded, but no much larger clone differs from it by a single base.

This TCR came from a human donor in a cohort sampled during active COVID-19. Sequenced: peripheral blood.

The DNA is as follows: TGCGCCAGCAGCCGGGACAGCTCCTACGAGCAGTACTTC. Its coded protein is CASSRDSSYEQYF. The chain uses TRBV4-3 and TRBJ2-7, with 7 bases aligning to TRBD1. Compared with germline, V lacks 4 bases and J lacks 0 bases; bases without a gene match: 0. The germline V gene provides CDR1 LGHNA and CDR2 YSLEER. The CDR3 numbers 13 residues from cysteine through phenylalanine. Only the CDR3 part of the read is kept: 39 bases, read in frame from the first base.